This T cell receptor beta chain came from a study of blood T cell repertoires in COVID-19. About the study: Collection of acute and convalescent COVID-19 samples took place in the United States, Italy and Spain. In each case, the material was cDNA or gDNA derived from T cells, B-cell-depleted T cells, or PBMCs.

Original methodology: It was from reference gene primer amplification that nucleated cell counts were estimated. Clones were sequenced by immunoSEQ multiplex PCR, and TCRdb holds only the in-frame ones, with some missing. V and J calls and clone size are as listed in that table; D and trimming were resolved from the DNA. The sample shows 150,000 to 200,000 clones, roughly 85% of them seen only once. There are 14 residues in the CDR3. CDR1 and CDR2 (germline): GTSNPN, SVGIG (reference sequence). Trimming removed 1 base from V and 4 bases from J; junction bases left unmatched: 2. This chain uses TRBV30 with TRBJ2-1, with 9 bases identical to TRBD2. The sample consisted of peripheral blood. This sequence was found in a man aged 50 to 59 with active or convalescent COVID-19. The DNA of the CDR3 is TGTGCCTGGAGTGGCGGGAGGGGATACAATGAGCAGTTCTTC. Amino acids: CAWSGGRGYNEQFF.